The 32 T cell receptor beta chains reported below all come from one sample, sequenced in a study of sequential checkpoint blockade in melanoma. As for treatment: randomized to nivolumab then ipilimumab (arm A) or the reverse (arm B). Clones were sequenced by immunoSEQ multiplex PCR, and TCRdb holds only the in-frame ones, with some missing. The sample holds about 21,000 clones, 27% seen once. Sequences were derived from tumor tissue (inferred from file names), sampled from a patient given nivolumab and ipilimumab in sequence. The receptors stem from a human donor with melanoma.

This chain links TRBV4-1 with TRBJ2-5, with TRBD1 identical over 10 bases. The CDR3 has 17 residues. The germline V gene has CDR1 MGHRA and CDR2 YSYEKL. V shed 0 bases, J shed 5 bases, and the junction held 9 bases outside the gene matches. This CDR3 reads CASSQEGTGVFQETQYF. The CDR3 DNA follows: TGCGCCAGCAGCCAAGAAGGGACAGGGGTTTTTCAGGAGACCCAGTACTTC.

The chain recombines TRBV5-1 with TRBJ1-1, with D hard to call. The V end lost 7 bases, the J end lost 0 bases, and 13 bases lay between the germline ends. From germline, CDR1 is SGHRS and CDR2 YFSETQ. The CDR3 has 14 amino acids. CDR3 in DNA: TGCGCCAGCGGTCTTGGAGGGATGAACACTGAAGCTTTCTTT. Encoded protein: CASGLGGMNTEAFF.

The genes are TRBV30 and TRBJ2-7, with TRBD2 matching 10 bases. V trimming: 1 base; J trimming: 2 bases; junction bases outside the gene matches: 8. The length of the CDR3 is 16 residues. CDR1 and CDR2 from the germline V gene are GTSNPN and SVGIG (reference sequence). CDR3: CAWSGDSGGLTYEQYF. CDR3 nucleotides: TGTGCCTGGAGTGGAGATAGCGGGGGGCTCACCTACGAGCAGTACTTC.

The table lists this clone with a count of one. The gene calls are TRBV25-1 and TRBJ1-2; perhaps TRBD1 as D (5 bases). Trimming shortened V by 2 bases and J by 3 bases, and 10 bases separated the two germline ends. This CDR3 has 14 amino acids. Germline CDR1 reads MGHDK; CDR2 reads SYGVNS. Here the CDR3 reads CASSEPGIDYGYTF. CDR3 sequence (DNA): TGTGCCAGCAGTGAACCAGGGATAGACTATGGCTACACCTTC.

This clone was seen many times. This CDR3 is CASSLGPSNTEAFF. CDR3 nucleotide sequence: TGTGCCAGCAGCTTAGGACCGTCGAACACTGAAGCTTTCTTT. The V gene is TRBV11-3, the J gene TRBJ1-1; D gene ambiguous. With 1 base removed from V and 1 base from J, the gap between germline ends came to 7 bases. The V gene's germline CDR1 is SGHNT and CDR2 YENEEA. The CDR3 loop spans 14 amino acids.

This chain joins TRBV25-1 and TRBJ1-1, with 9 bases fitting TRBD1. Looked up from germline, CDR1 is MGHDK and CDR2 is SYGVNS. The CDR3 is made up of 14 amino acids. Losses at the gene ends were 6 bases for V and 1 base for J; bases not matched to a gene: 3. The CDR3 region is CASREQGANTEAFF. In DNA form, the CDR3 reads TGTGCCAGCAGAGAACAGGGGGCGAACACTGAAGCTTTCTTT.

The chain couples TRBV5-1 to TRBJ2-1; 9 positions match TRBD2. Germline lookup yields CDR1 SGHRS and CDR2 YFSETQ. Germline trimming cut 4 bases from V and 4 bases from J; bases unmatched to any gene: 6. This CDR3 spans 15 amino acids. CDR3 DNA sequence: TGCGCCAGCAGCGTATCTAGCGGGACTTACAATGAGCAGTTCTTC. Amino acid sequence: CASSVSSGTYNEQFF.

This clone was counted at least ten times. The chain links TRBV11-3 to TRBJ1-6, with D unresolved. The V gene's germline CDR1 is SGHNT and CDR2 YENEEA. Trimming removed 8 bases from V and 6 bases from J, with 14 bases in between. The CDR3 has 14 amino acids. The CDR3 sequence is CASRSSDFNSPLHF. CDR3 DNA sequence: TGTGCCAGCCGTTCCTCAGATTTTAATTCACCCCTCCACTTT.

The V call is TRBV11-3, the J call TRBJ2-5; no clear D. Trimming took off 3 bases at V and 2 bases at J, with 16 bases between the two ends. This CDR3 contains 16 residues. Germline loops: CDR1 SGHNT, CDR2 YENEEA. The CDR3 is CASSFRPPSQQETQYF. The CDR3 DNA reads as TGTGCCAGCAGCTTCCGACCTCCGTCTCAGCAAGAGACCCAGTACTTC.

The CDR3 reads CASSESPGQVNEQFF. In nucleotides, the CDR3 is TGTGCCAGCAGTGAATCTCCGGGACAGGTGAATGAGCAGTTCTTC. The chain recombines TRBV25-1 with TRBJ2-1, with TRBD1 matching 8 bases. Germline CDR1 MGHDK, CDR2 SYGVNS. Losses at the gene ends were 1 base for V and 7 bases for J; bases not matched to a gene: 6. CDR3 length: 15 amino acids.

The chain couples TRBV18 to TRBJ2-7, with a possible D match to TRBD2 (5 bases). Trimming removed 1 base at V and 0 bases at J, with 10 bases between. The CDR3 runs to 15 residues. Germline CDR1 reads KGHSH; CDR2 reads LQKENI. DNA of the CDR3: TGTGCCAGCTCACCACGGGGAGCACCCTCCTACGAGCAGTACTTC. Encoded protein: CASSPRGAPSYEQYF.

Here the CDR3 reads CASSPGRGTYEQYF. The CDR3 nucleotides read TGTGCCAGCTCACCGGGGAGGGGAACCTACGAGCAGTACTTC. This sequence joins TRBV18 and TRBJ2-7, with TRBD2 matching 7 bases. V shed 3 bases, J shed 2 bases, and the junction held 4 bases outside the gene matches. The germline CDR1 and CDR2 sequences are KGHSH and LQKENI. This CDR3 has 14 residues.

The rearrangement links TRBV6-8 to TRBJ1-6, with 7 positions matching TRBD1. The V segment lost 8 bases and the J segment 3 bases; nucleotides outside the gene matches: 10. Germline CDR1 MNHGY, CDR2 SAAAGT. CDR3 length: 16 amino acids. CDR3 region: CASFPAGTDYNSPLHF. The CDR3 coding sequence is TGTGCCAGCTTCCCCGCCGGGACAGACTATAATTCACCCCTCCACTTT.

The table lists this clone with a few counts. The rearrangement links TRBV6-1 to TRBJ1-3; D unresolved. The CDR3 is 16 residues long. In germline, CDR1 is MNHNS, CDR2 SASEGT. V lost 0 bases and J 1 base, leaving 10 bases between the germline ends. CDR3 protein: CASSEASWTSGNTIYF. DNA for the CDR3: TGTGCCAGCAGTGAAGCGTCATGGACGTCTGGAAACACCATATATTTT.

This clone was detected only a few times. The genes are TRBV11-3 and TRBJ2-6, with TRBD1 identical over 8 bases. CDR1 is SGHNT and CDR2 is YENEEA in the germline V gene. This CDR3 spans 16 amino acids. V trimming: 5 bases; J trimming: 4 bases; junction bases outside the gene matches: 7. The CDR3 region has the DNA TGTGCCAGCAGCCCCGTGACAGGGGCCGGGGCCAACGTCCTGACTTTC. Translation: CASSPVTGAGANVLTF.

This clone came up a few times. The gene calls are TRBV28 and TRBJ2-7, with a weak D call TRBD1 (6 bases). CDR1 and CDR2 from the germline V gene are MDHEN and SYDVKM. The CDR3 is 14 amino acids. V was trimmed by 5 bases and J by 4 bases, leaving 15 bases between them. This chain's CDR3 is CASSPQGLGYEQYF. The CDR3 DNA follows: TGTGCCAGCAGTCCCCAGGGGCTGGGTTACGAGCAGTACTTC.

J is TRBJ2-5 and V is TRBV5-1; D unresolved. V lost 2 bases, J lost 2 bases, and 10 bases lay in between. The germline gives CDR1 SGHRS, CDR2 YFSETQ. The length of the CDR3 is 14 residues. The chain's CDR3 is CASSLGQNQETQYF. The DNA of the CDR3 is TGCGCCAGCAGCTTAGGGCAGAATCAAGAGACCCAGTACTTC.

A few counts support this clone. The chain uses TRBV19 and TRBJ1-5; D call uncertain. Trimming cost V 3 bases and J 5 bases, with 14 bases left between them. From germline, CDR1 is LNHDA and CDR2 SQIVND (reference sequence). The CDR3 contains 15 residues. The CDR3 DNA reads as TGTGCCAGTAGTATGATTTCAAGTTATTATCAGCCCCAGCATTTT. This gives the protein CASSMISSYYQPQHF.

As for this clone: The junction shows a germline mismatch at one end, possibly a read error. The rearrangement uses TRBV18 and TRBJ2-2; D may be TRBD1 (5 bases). Germline values: CDR1 KGHSH, CDR2 LQKENI. This CDR3 region has 15 residues. The CDR3 protein is CASSPSRANPGELFF. The CDR3 bases are TGTGCCAGCTCACCAAGCAGGGCGAACCCCGGGGAGCTGTTTTTT. The variable domain in full, completed from reference TRBV18 and TRBJ2-2, reads NAGVMQNPRHLVRRRGQEARLRCSPMKGHSHVYWYRQLPEEGLKFMVYLQKENIIDESGMPKERFSAEFPKEGPSILRIQQVVRGDSAAYFCASSPSRANPGELFFGEGSRLTVL.

This clone was seen a handful of times. The rearrangement joins TRBV6-8 to TRBJ2-3; 12 positions match TRBD2. Trimming cost V 5 bases and J 4 bases; bases outside gene matches: 7. From germline, CDR1 is MNHGY and CDR2 SAAAGT. The CDR3 is made up of 16 amino acids. Here the CDR3 DNA reads TGTGCCAGCAGTACTAGCGGGGGGACCCCCTCAGATACGCAGTATTTT. This gives the protein CASSTSGGTPSDTQYF.

J is TRBJ2-6 and V is TRBV19; 12 bases map to TRBD1. CDR1 and CDR2 from the germline V gene are LNHDA and SQIVND (reference sequence). CDR3 length: 16 amino acids. After removal of 10 bases from V and 2 bases from J, the junction contained 6 bases not matched to a gene. The CDR3 nucleotides read TGTGCCACGGGGGGACAGGGGGCCGCTGGGGCCAACGTCCTGACTTTC. Its protein is CATGGQGAAGANVLTF.

The V call is TRBV11-3, the J call TRBJ2-6; possibly TRBD2 for D (6 bases). There are 17 residues in the CDR3. CDR1 and CDR2 from the germline V gene are SGHNT and YENEEA. Trimming removed 5 bases at V and 0 bases at J, with 14 bases between. This CDR3 is CASSADYFLSGANVLTF. CDR3 coding DNA: TGTGCCAGCAGCGCGGACTACTTCCTCTCTGGGGCCAACGTCCTGACTTTC.

Only a few counts were recorded for this clone. The V call is TRBV30, the J call TRBJ1-5; 7 positions match TRBD1. The CDR3 length is 14 residues. Looked up from germline, CDR1 is GTSNPN and CDR2 is SVGIG (reference sequence). Trimming at V came to 0 bases and at J to 4 bases, leaving 3 bases not matched to a gene. CDR3 bases: TGTGCCTGGAGTGTACCAGGGGGGAATCAGCCCCAGCATTTT. It codes for CAWSVPGGNQPQHF.

J is TRBJ1-3 and V is TRBV12-5, with D perhaps matching TRBD1 (5 bases). Per germline, CDR1 LGHNT and CDR2 FRNRAP. V was cut by 3 bases and J by 1 base, with 10 bases left in between. The CDR3 is made up of 15 amino acids. CDR3 coding DNA: TGTGCTAGTGGTTTATGGGGGAGATCTGGAAACACCATATATTTT. Its protein is CASGLWGRSGNTIYF.

This chain uses TRBV11-3 with TRBJ1-1, with TRBD1 matching over 7 bases. The CDR3 sequence is 15 residues long. Germline-derived CDR1 and CDR2 are SGHNT and YENEEA. The junction had 6 bases not matched to a gene; V was cut back by 4 bases and J by 1 base. The CDR3 protein is CASSSQGQSNTEAFF. The CDR3 region has the DNA TGTGCCAGCAGCTCACAGGGACAGTCGAACACTGAAGCTTTCTTT.

This rearrangement joins TRBV7-6 to TRBJ2-5; D is perhaps TRBD1 or TRBD2 (6 bases each). V was clipped by 1 base and J by 6 bases, with 18 bases between them. This CDR3 is built from 16 residues. CDR1 SGHVS and CDR2 FNYEAQ come from the germline V gene. The CDR3 loop is CASSLDREEGRKTQYF. The CDR3, as DNA: TGTGCCAGCAGCTTAGACAGGGAGGAAGGGAGGAAGACCCAGTACTTC. The full variable domain, rest sourced from reference TRBV7-6 and TRBJ2-5, is GAGVSQSPRYKVTKRGQDVALRCDPISGHVSLYWYRQALGQGPEFLTYFNYEAQQDKSGLPNDRFSAERPEGSISTLTIQRTEQRDSAMYRCASSLDREEGRKTQYFGPGTRLLVL.

The V gene is TRBV5-1, the J gene TRBJ2-2, with D maybe TRBD2 (7 bases). Per germline, CDR1 SGHRS and CDR2 YFSETQ. The CDR3 extends over 16 amino acids. With 4 bases removed from V and 5 bases from J, the gap between germline ends came to 18 bases. This chain's CDR3 is CASSQLGGAGTGELFF. CDR3 bases: TGCGCCAGCAGCCAACTAGGGGGGGCCGGGACCGGGGAGCTGTTTTTT.

A few counts support this clone. The gene calls are TRBV15 and TRBJ2-3, with a weak D call TRBD1 (6 bases). Germline lookup yields CDR1 LNHNV and CDR2 YYDKDF (reference sequence). V was cut by 3 bases and J by 4 bases, with 17 bases left in between. This CDR3 is 16 amino acids long. CDR3 sequence reads: CATSSEGVLSADTQYF. The CDR3 DNA reads TGTGCCACCAGCAGTGAGGGGGTCCTGAGTGCAGATACGCAGTATTTT.

This chain connects TRBV6-1 to TRBJ2-7; 7 positions agree with TRBD1. Looked up from germline, CDR1 is MNHNS and CDR2 is SASEGT. After removal of 1 base from V and 8 bases from J, the junction contained 5 bases not matched to a gene. The CDR3 is 13 residues long. Here the CDR3 reads CASSEVGTAKQYF. The CDR3 DNA reads as TGTGCCAGCAGTGAAGTCGGGACAGCGAAGCAGTACTTC.

This clone was seen a handful of times. This rearrangement joins TRBV1 to TRBJ2-7; no check of the table's D call, TRBD2, against the DNA was made. TRBV1 counts as a pseudogene. The CDR3 totals 15 residues. CDR3 region: CASSQDDATGYEQYF. In DNA, the CDR3 is TGCGCCAGCAGCCAAGACGATGCAACGGGCTACGAGCAGTACTTC.

The sample holds a few counts of this clone. V and J are TRBV9 and TRBJ2-3; 8 bases align to TRBD1. The J segment lost 4 bases and the V segment lost 0 bases, leaving 4 bases of the junction unmatched. This CDR3 is 15 amino acids long. Germline CDR1 is SGDLS and CDR2 is YYNGEE. CDR3 sequence reads: CASSVGTGKADTQYF. As DNA, the CDR3 is TGTGCCAGCAGCGTAGGGACAGGGAAAGCAGATACGCAGTATTTT.

This clone was observed many times. Other DNA sequences in this sample translate to the same CDR3. The chain uses TRBV11-3 and TRBJ2-7, with D unclear. The V gene lost 1 base and the J gene lost 0 bases, with 7 bases spanning the gap. The CDR3 has 14 residues. Germline V gives CDR1 SGHNT, CDR2 YENEEA. The CDR3 spells CASSLGASSYEQYF. CDR3 in DNA: TGTGCCAGCAGCTTAGGGGCTAGCTCCTACGAGCAGTACTTC.